Given below is one T cell receptor (beta chain) in context. Germline V CDR1 and CDR2: SGHTA, FQGTGA. This CDR3 has 16 amino acids. V was cut by 6 bases and J by 5 bases, with 19 bases left in between. This entry comes from a study of T cell responses to AZD1222 COVID-19 vaccine. Profiled with immunoSEQ multiplex PCR; TCRdb holds only in-frame clones, not every one. The table records around 180,000 clones, about nine tenths of them present only once. The receptor was isolated from an adult in good health. The rearrangement joins TRBV7-3 to TRBJ1-4, with a tentative D call TRBD1 (5 bases). The sample consisted of peripheral blood, taken on day 0 of MenACWY control vaccination. The CDR3: CASSQGLPLSNEKLFF. CDR3 nucleotides: TGTGCCAGCAGTCAGGGACTGCCGTTATCGAATGAAAAACTGTTTTTT.